A single sample is the source of the 27 T cell receptor beta chains below, sequenced in a study of OX40 agonist ivuxolimab in advanced cancers. Library preparation used the immunoSEQ multiplex PCR assay. The table was pulled from immuneACCESS by TCRdb, which kept in-frame rearrangements only. Such tables lose some clones; where checked, under half of the loss comes from unresolved V genes, and the rest has no known cause. The sample table contains 60,000 or so clones; only one count was recorded for around 87% of them. The ten biggest clones cover around 5% of the sample. Sequenced material: CD4+ or CD8+ T cells sorted from blood, taken in a trial of the OX40 agonist ivuxolimab. These receptors all stem from an adult with an advanced solid tumor such as melanoma, head and neck, liver or kidney cancer.

The rearrangement joins TRBV15 to TRBJ1-5, with no clear D. This CDR3 region has 16 residues. Trimming took 0 bases from V and 4 from J, leaving 13 bases between them. Germline lookup yields CDR1 LNHNV and CDR2 YYDKDF (reference sequence). CDR3 sequence (DNA): TGTGCCACCAGCAGAGATCCGGCTAGTCGGAATCAGCCCCAGCATTTT. It specifies CATSRDPASRNQPQHF.

As for this clone: Distinct nucleotide sequences in the sample also encode this CDR3. The V call is TRBV7-3, the J call TRBJ2-5, with D unresolved. The V and J ends lost 0 bases and 5 bases respectively, with 7 bases between them. The length of the CDR3 is 13 residues. CDR1 is SGHTA and CDR2 is FQGTGA in the germline V gene. CDR3 in DNA: TGTGCCAGCAGCTTAACGCCCCGGGAGACCCAGTACTTC. Translated, it gives CASSLTPRETQYF.

V is TRBV18 and J is TRBJ1-1, with D unresolved. Germline V CDR1 and CDR2: KGHSH, LQKENI. CDR3 length: 15 residues. Deletions cut 2 bases from V and 1 base from J, with 11 bases between. For the CDR3, the DNA is TGTGCCAGCTCACCAGCCAGAAGACAGAACACTGAAGCTTTCTTT. Translating it yields CASSPARRQNTEAFF.

The chain carries TRBV2 and TRBJ1-5; D is unresolved. Deletions cut 8 bases from V and 0 bases from J, with 11 bases between. CDR1 and CDR2 from the germline V gene are SNHLY and FYNNEI. The CDR3 consists of 14 residues. DNA for the CDR3: TGTGCCAGCGAGTGGATTTATAGCAATCAGCCCCAGCATTTT. Translation: CASEWIYSNQPQHF.

The chain joins TRBV9 to TRBJ2-2; D not resolved. The CDR3 is 14 residues long. The V end lost 0 bases, the J end lost 3 bases, and 6 bases lay between the germline ends. Looked up from germline, CDR1 is SGDLS and CDR2 is YYNGEE. CDR3 amino acids: CASSVDFDTGELFF. The CDR3 nucleotides are TGTGCCAGCAGCGTAGATTTCGACACCGGGGAGCTGTTTTTT.

This clone occurred once. The V call is TRBV28, the J call TRBJ2-5, with TRBD1 as a possible D gene (6 bases). The CDR3 loop spans 15 amino acids. From germline, CDR1 is MDHEN and CDR2 SYDVKM. The V end lost 7 bases, the J end lost 5 bases, and 20 bases lay between the germline ends. In nucleotides, the CDR3 is TGTGCCAGCACCTCAAGAGGACAGCCGGTGGAGACCCAGTACTTC. It translates to CASTSRGQPVETQYF.

V and J are TRBV27 and TRBJ2-5; 8 bases agree with TRBD1. The V segment lost 2 bases and the J segment 13 bases; nucleotides outside the gene matches: 6. Per the germline V gene, CDR1 is MNHEY and CDR2 is SMNVEV (reference sequence). The CDR3 totals 12 residues. The CDR3, as DNA: TGTGCCAGCAGTTTAGTGCAGGGGGCCTTGTACTTC. Its protein product is CASSLVQGALYF.

CDR3 residues: CASSESDRVCEQYF. For the CDR3, the DNA is TGTGCCAGCAGCGAGTCGGACAGGGTCTGCGAGCAGTACTTC. The V call is TRBV28, the J call TRBJ2-7; TRBD1 matches 8 bases. Germline-derived CDR1 and CDR2 are MDHEN and SYDVKM. The CDR3 has 14 amino acids. Trimming removed 6 bases from V and 6 bases from J; junction bases left unmatched: 10.

The V gene is TRBV7-2, the J gene TRBJ2-3; TRBD2 matches at 9 bases. With 1 base clipped from V and 2 bases from J, the junction kept 7 bases outside the gene matches. Germline V gives CDR1 SGHTA, CDR2 FQGNSA. This CDR3 comprises 17 residues. DNA for the CDR3: TGTGCCAGCAGCTTAGATCGTCTAGCGGGATACACAGATACGCAGTATTTT. Amino acid sequence: CASSLDRLAGYTDTQYF.

This rearrangement joins TRBV9 to TRBJ2-7, with 7 nucleotides matching TRBD2. The CDR3 length is 13 residues. Germline V lookup: CDR1 SGDLS, CDR2 YYNGEE. V shed 2 bases and J 6 bases; nucleotides not matched to a gene: 5. CDR3 DNA sequence: TGTGCCAGCAGCGTGGGGGAGGGATTCGAGCAGTACTTC. It translates to CASSVGEGFEQYF.

This clone appeared once. The chain has TRBV7-2 and TRBJ2-7; D possibly corresponds to TRBD2 (5 bases). The CDR3 spans 14 residues. Trimming took off 0 bases at V and 4 bases at J, with 10 bases between the two ends. Germline CDR1 is SGHTA and CDR2 is FQGNSA. The CDR3 is CASSLAGAMYEQYF. In DNA, the CDR3 is TGTGCCAGCAGCTTAGCGGGAGCAATGTACGAGCAGTACTTC.

The chain has TRBV6-5 and TRBJ2-7; D is uncertain. Germline CDR1 MNHEY, CDR2 SVGAGI. This CDR3 is 14 amino acids long. V shed 2 bases and J shed 3 bases, with 11 bases lying between them. The CDR3 loop is CASSYLGNHYEQYF. The DNA for the CDR3 is TGTGCCAGCAGTTACCTCGGCAACCACTACGAGCAGTACTTC.

A remark on this clone: The sample carries other DNA sequences with the same CDR3. The CDR3 bases are TGTGCCAGCAGTGCAACAGGGAGCTCCTACGAGCAGTACTTC. Translated: CASSATGSSYEQYF. The chain is built from TRBV21-1 and TRBJ2-7; TRBD1 is taken as the D call from the table, unchecked against the DNA. TRBV21-1 is recorded as a pseudogene. CDR3 length: 14 amino acids.

The V and J genes are TRBV5-1 and TRBJ2-3; D ambiguous. The V gene's germline CDR1 is SGHRS and CDR2 YFSETQ. This CDR3 is 13 amino acids long. V shed 0 bases and J shed 5 bases, with 7 bases lying between them. As DNA, the CDR3 is TGCGCCAGCAGCTTGGCCGACGGAGATACGCAGTATTTT. Translation gives CASSLADGDTQYF.

This chain links TRBV5-5 with TRBJ1-6; a weak D match, TRBD1 (6 bases). With 0 bases removed from V and 6 bases from J, the gap between germline ends came to 13 bases. Per the germline V gene, CDR1 is SGHKS and CDR2 is YYEKEE (reference sequence). There are 16 residues in the CDR3. CDR3 nucleotides: TGTGCCAGCAGCTTGGAAGGGCAGGGGACTAATTCACCCCTCCACTTT. Translation gives CASSLEGQGTNSPLHF.

This chain joins TRBV9 and TRBJ2-6, with TRBD1 identical over 7 bases. The V segment lost 5 bases and the J segment 2 bases; nucleotides outside the gene matches: 13. This CDR3 is built from 18 residues. Germline V gives CDR1 SGDLS, CDR2 YYNGEE. CDR3 sequence: CASSVLPSTGTGANVLTF. The CDR3 region has the DNA TGTGCCAGCAGTGTCCTCCCCTCGACAGGGACTGGGGCCAACGTCCTGACTTTC.

The rearrangement uses TRBV28 and TRBJ2-1, with 7 nucleotides matching TRBD1. The CDR3 has 15 amino acids. With V trimmed by 2 bases and J by 0 bases, 1 base remained unmatched. Looked up from germline, CDR1 is MDHEN and CDR2 is SYDVKM. Written as DNA, the CDR3 is TGTGCCAGCAGTTTAGGACAGGACTCCTACAATGAGCAGTTCTTC. Translation: CASSLGQDSYNEQFF.

The genes are TRBV6-1 and TRBJ2-1; D possibly corresponds to TRBD2 (7 bases). Germline loops: CDR1 MNHNS, CDR2 SASEGT. Trimming cost V 4 bases and J 7 bases, with 20 bases left between them. The CDR3 extends over 16 amino acids. The DNA of the CDR3 is TGTGCCAGCAGTGCGACCCAAGGGGGGGGTATGAATGAGCAGTTCTTC. This encodes CASSATQGGGMNEQFF.

CDR3 DNA: TGTGCCAGCAGTTACGGACCGCAGCAAGAGACCCAGTACTTC. It translates to CASSYGPQQETQYF. The chain couples TRBV6-5 to TRBJ2-5, with D hard to call. In germline, CDR1 is MNHEY, CDR2 SVGAGI. The V and J ends lost 2 bases and 2 bases respectively, with 9 bases between them. This CDR3 region has 14 residues.

This rearrangement joins TRBV5-1 to TRBJ2-3; no clear D gene. V gave up 4 bases and J gave up 0 bases, with 12 bases separating them. CDR1 is SGHRS, CDR2 YFSETQ, per germline. The CDR3 is made up of 15 amino acids. The CDR3 spells CASSRERRSTDTQYF. CDR3 coding DNA: TGCGCCAGCAGCCGAGAAAGGCGTAGCACAGATACGCAGTATTTT.

The V call is TRBV29-1, the J call TRBJ1-5; 7 bases agree with TRBD1. The junction had 7 bases not matched to a gene; V was cut back by 6 bases and J by 5 bases. CDR3 length: 13 amino acids. CDR1 is SQVTM, CDR2 ANQGSEA, per germline. CDR3 amino acids: CSVQGRGDQPQHF. The CDR3 DNA follows: TGCAGCGTACAGGGGAGGGGTGATCAGCCCCAGCATTTT.

The chain couples TRBV4-2 to TRBJ2-3; a weak D match, TRBD2 (6 bases). Germline V gene sequence: CDR1 LGHNA, CDR2 YNFKEQ. With 0 bases removed from V and 3 bases from J, the gap between germline ends came to 7 bases. The CDR3 extends over 14 amino acids. The CDR3 loop is CASSQDGSTDTQYF. The CDR3 DNA follows: TGTGCCAGCAGCCAAGACGGGAGTACAGATACGCAGTATTTT.

The count of this clone is one. This sequence joins TRBV5-4 and TRBJ1-1, with unresolved D. V was cut by 4 bases and J by 1 base, with 11 bases left in between. Germline assignment: CDR1 SGHNT and CDR2 YYREEE (reference sequence). The CDR3 covers 14 residues. The chain's CDR3 is CASSQTYRNTEAFF. Written as DNA, the CDR3 is TGTGCCAGCAGCCAAACATACAGGAACACTGAAGCTTTCTTT.

The chain uses TRBV27 and TRBJ2-5, with D perhaps matching TRBD2 (6 bases). V was clipped by 5 bases and J by 7 bases, with 14 bases between them. The CDR3 has 13 residues. In germline, CDR1 is MNHEY, CDR2 SMNVEV (reference sequence). The chain's CDR3 is CASSPSEGVTQYF. CDR3 DNA sequence: TGTGCCAGCAGTCCTAGCGAGGGCGTGACCCAGTACTTC.

CDR3 coding DNA: TGCGCCAGCAGCCAGCTCCCCCGGCTAGCGGGAGTGGGTGAGCAGTTCTTC. Translating it yields CASSQLPRLAGVGEQFF. The V call is TRBV4-1, the J call TRBJ2-1, with 10 bases aligning to TRBD2. The V gene end was trimmed by 3 bases and the J gene end by 9 bases; junction bases not matched to a gene: 14. The germline CDR1 and CDR2 sequences are MGHRA and YSYEKL. The CDR3 totals 17 residues.

The V gene is TRBV7-8, the J gene TRBJ1-1; the D is unclear. This CDR3 is built from 13 residues. V was pared by 5 bases and J by 0 bases, with 7 bases between. CDR1 is SGHVS and CDR2 is FQNEAQ in the germline V gene. The CDR3 loop reads CASSMQVNTEAFF. CDR3 DNA: TGTGCCAGCAGCATGCAGGTGAACACTGAAGCTTTCTTT.

The chain employs TRBV4-2 and TRBJ2-3, with D possibly matching TRBD2 (6 bases). The germline CDR1 and CDR2 sequences are LGHNA and YNFKEQ. The V end was cut by 4 bases, the J end by 4 bases, with 9 bases between. This CDR3 region has 13 residues. The CDR3 bases are TGTGCCAGCAGCCGAAGGGAGGCAGATACGCAGTATTTT. Residues: CASSRREADTQYF.